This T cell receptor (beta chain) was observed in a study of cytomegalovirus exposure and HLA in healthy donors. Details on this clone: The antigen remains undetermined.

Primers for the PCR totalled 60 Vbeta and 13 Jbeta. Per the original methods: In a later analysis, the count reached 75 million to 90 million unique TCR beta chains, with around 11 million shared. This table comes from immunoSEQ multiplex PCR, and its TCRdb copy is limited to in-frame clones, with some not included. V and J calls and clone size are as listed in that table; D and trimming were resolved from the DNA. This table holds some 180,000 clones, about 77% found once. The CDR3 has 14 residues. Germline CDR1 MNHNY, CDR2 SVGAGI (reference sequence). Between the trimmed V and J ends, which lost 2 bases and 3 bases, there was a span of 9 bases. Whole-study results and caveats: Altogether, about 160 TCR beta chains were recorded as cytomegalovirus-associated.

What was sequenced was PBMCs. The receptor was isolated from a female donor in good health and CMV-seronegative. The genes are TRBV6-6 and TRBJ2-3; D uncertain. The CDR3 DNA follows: TGTGCCAGCAGTTACACAACGATTACAGATACGCAGTATTTT. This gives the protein CASSYTTITDTQYF.